This TCR beta chain was sequenced in a study of blood T cell repertoires in COVID-19. Study-level background: From the United States, Italy and Spain came samples of acute and convalescent COVID-19. Nucleic acid was either cDNA or gDNA, and it came from T cells, B-cell-depleted T cells, or PBMCs.

Original handling: From reference gene primer amplification, estimates of nucleated cell counts were derived. Clones were read by immunoSEQ multiplex PCR, and TCRdb kept only the in-frame ones, dropping some. V and J calls plus clone size are reproduced from that table; the DNA served to infer D and trimming. This sample carries tens of thousands of clones, 75% to 95% of them seen once, and the ten largest clones take 3.1%. The CDR3 is made up of 14 amino acids. Trimming cost V 3 bases and J 7 bases, with 15 bases left between them. CDR1 WSHSY and CDR2 SAAADI come from the germline V gene. The receptor was isolated from a man between 45 and 60 years old with acute or convalescent COVID-19. This chain joins TRBV10-2 and TRBJ1-2, with D possibly being TRBD1 (6 bases). The sample taken for sequencing was peripheral blood. CDR3 sequence: CASSDSAGARGYTF. CDR3 nucleotide sequence: TGCGCCAGCAGTGATTCCGCGGGGGCGCGTGGCTACACCTTC.